The 30 T cell receptor beta chains listed next were all sequenced from one sample in a study of blood T cell repertoires in COVID-19. The assay was immunoSEQ multiplex PCR, and TCRdb's table has in-frame clones only and misses some. The data show 95,000 to 100,000 clones, around 85% seen once. The sequenced sample was peripheral blood. The source is a woman between 70 and 85 years old with active or convalescent COVID-19.

The chain is built from TRBV5-1 and TRBJ2-5; 7 bases align to TRBD1. CDR3 length: 15 amino acids. V shed 5 bases, J shed 2 bases, and the junction held 9 bases outside the gene matches. CDR1 is SGHRS, CDR2 YFSETQ, per germline. The CDR3 reads CASSRDRVGQETQYF. CDR3 sequence (DNA): TGCGCCAGCAGTCGAGACAGGGTAGGACAAGAGACCCAGTACTTC.

J is TRBJ2-2 and V is TRBV11-3; TRBD1 agrees at 7 bases. J was trimmed by 0 bases and V by 5 bases; bases with no gene match: 9. Germline CDR1 and CDR2: SGHNT and YENEEA. CDR3 size: 17 residues. CDR3 residues: CASSLRQGKSNTGELFF. The CDR3 coding sequence is TGTGCCAGCAGCCTAAGACAGGGAAAATCGAACACCGGGGAGCTGTTTTTT.

V gene TRBV30 combines with J gene TRBJ1-4; 7 bases agree with TRBD1. V gave up 2 bases and J gave up 6 bases; unmatched junction bases: 6. This CDR3 comprises 14 residues. Looked up from germline, CDR1 is GTSNPN and CDR2 is SVGIG (reference sequence). This chain's CDR3 is CAWSPQGGDEKLFF. CDR3 nucleotides: TGTGCCTGGAGTCCCCAGGGGGGAGATGAAAAACTGTTTTTT.

The V call is TRBV7-2, the J call TRBJ1-2; a weak D match, TRBD1 (6 bases). This CDR3 has 15 amino acids. Trimming took off 2 bases at V and 4 bases at J, with 14 bases between the two ends. Germline CDR1 SGHTA, CDR2 FQGNSA. CDR3 bases: TGTGCCAGCAGCTTATCGCCAGGGGTGGGCTATGGCTACACCTTC. This sequence encodes CASSLSPGVGYGYTF.

The V gene is TRBV2, the J gene TRBJ1-2, with D perhaps TRBD1 (6 bases). The germline V gene has CDR1 SNHLY and CDR2 FYNNEI. V was pared by 10 bases and J by 0 bases, with 15 bases between. The CDR3 loop spans 14 amino acids. The CDR3 loop reads CATTIGGPNYGYTF. The DNA for the CDR3 is TGTGCCACCACCATAGGGGGACCTAACTATGGCTACACCTTC.

The chain is built from TRBV7-2 and TRBJ2-7, with 8 nucleotides matching TRBD2. CDR1 is SGHTA and CDR2 is FQGNSA in the germline V gene. The junction had 9 bases not matched to a gene; V was cut back by 7 bases and J by 4 bases. This CDR3 is built from 14 residues. The CDR3 DNA is TGTGCCAGCACCCCGGGGGGGAGTCGTTACGAGCAGTACTTC. It specifies CASTPGGSRYEQYF.

J is TRBJ2-3 and V is TRBV3-1 (or the pseudogene TRBV3-2), with 12 nucleotides matching TRBD2. The length of the CDR3 is 18 residues. Looked up from germline, CDR1 is LGHDT and CDR2 is YNNKEL (reference sequence). Trimming removed 4 bases from V and 6 bases from J; junction bases left unmatched: 14. CDR3 protein: CASSLDAWTSGENDTQYF. CDR3 nucleotide sequence: TGTGCCAGCAGCCTTGACGCGTGGACTAGCGGGGAGAATGATACGCAGTATTTT.

The chain is built from TRBV27 and TRBJ1-1, with D perhaps TRBD1 (6 bases). V lost 3 bases and J 2 bases, leaving 10 bases between the germline ends. CDR3 length: 14 amino acids. Germline V gives CDR1 MNHEY, CDR2 SMNVEV (reference sequence). DNA of the CDR3: TGTGCCAGCAGTTTTGGGGGCTTTAACACTGAAGCTTTCTTT. Its protein is CASSFGGFNTEAFF.

This clone came up once. The rearrangement uses TRBV4-3 and TRBJ1-4; D gene ambiguous. This CDR3 has 15 amino acids. Germline CDR1 and CDR2: LGHNA and YSLEER. Trimming pared 0 bases from V and 8 bases from J, leaving 13 bases between. For the CDR3, the DNA is TGCGCCAGCAGCCAAGATCGTGTTAGATCCGAAAAACTGTTTTTT. It specifies CASSQDRVRSEKLFF.

This rearrangement joins TRBV4-2 to TRBJ2-3, with D possibly TRBD2 on 5 matching bases. V shed 0 bases and J shed 8 bases, with 12 bases lying between them. The germline V gene has CDR1 LGHNA and CDR2 YNFKEQ. This CDR3 region has 14 residues. CDR3 loop: CASSQDSGKSTQYF. The DNA for the CDR3 is TGTGCCAGCAGCCAAGATTCCGGGAAAAGTACGCAGTATTTT.

The chain combines TRBV29-1 with TRBJ1-1; 8 bases are a match to TRBD1. The junction had 6 bases not matched to a gene; V was cut back by 1 base and J by 5 bases. The V gene's germline CDR1 is SQVTM and CDR2 ANQGSEA. The CDR3 is 14 amino acids. In DNA, the CDR3 is TGCAGCGTTGAAGGAGACAGGGGAAGGACTGAAGCTTTCTTT. Translating gives CSVEGDRGRTEAFF.

This chain joins TRBV19 and TRBJ1-4, with a weak D call TRBD1 (6 bases). V dropped 1 base and J dropped 0 bases, with 6 bases sitting between them. Germline V gene data show CDR1 as LNHDA and CDR2 as SQIVND (reference sequence). CDR3 size: 15 residues. The CDR3 sequence: CASSIAGATNEKLFF. In DNA form, the CDR3 reads TGTGCCAGTAGTATAGCAGGGGCAACTAATGAAAAACTGTTTTTT.

The rearrangement links TRBV15 to TRBJ1-2; TRBD1 aligns across 8 bases. The ends lost 4 bases at V and 7 bases at J; junction bases unmatched: 11. This CDR3 is built from 15 residues. CDR1 is LNHNV, CDR2 YYDKDF, per germline (reference sequence). The CDR3 here is CATSTAGQGNAGYTF. CDR3 DNA: TGTGCCACCAGCACCGCCGGACAGGGAAACGCTGGCTACACCTTC.

In this sample, this clone turned up once. This rearrangement joins TRBV5-1 to TRBJ1-5, with D unresolved. The CDR3 has 15 amino acids. V was pared by 0 bases and J by 5 bases, with 12 bases between. Germline V gives CDR1 SGHRS, CDR2 YFSETQ. The DNA for the CDR3 is TGCGCCAGCAGCTTGGGGGAGAGGGAATATCAGCCCCAGCATTTT. Encoded protein: CASSLGEREYQPQHF.

The gene calls are TRBV20-1 and TRBJ2-1, with a weak D call TRBD2 (6 bases). V lost 6 bases and J 8 bases, leaving 23 bases between the germline ends. The CDR3 contains 15 residues. The V gene's germline CDR1 is DFQATT and CDR2 SNEGSKA (reference sequence). The CDR3 region is CSASNPLSSVDEQFF. The CDR3 DNA reads as TGCAGTGCGAGTAATCCCCTTTCTAGCGTCGATGAGCAGTTCTTC.

This clone was picked up a small number of times. V is TRBV5-5 and J is TRBJ1-2, with 11 bases identical to TRBD1. Germline assignment: CDR1 SGHKS and CDR2 YYEKEE (reference sequence). The CDR3 sequence is 14 residues long. Trimming at V came to 6 bases and at J to 3 bases, leaving 4 bases not matched to a gene. CDR3 amino acids: CASTRGQGDYGYTF. Here the CDR3 DNA reads TGTGCCAGCACCAGGGGACAGGGGGACTATGGCTACACCTTC.

The chain combines TRBV27 with TRBJ1-2; D is ambiguous. V lost 6 bases and J lost 5, with 16 bases in between. The CDR3 is 14 residues long. In germline, CDR1 is MNHEY, CDR2 SMNVEV (reference sequence). The DNA of the CDR3 is TGTGCCAGCAGCCGCAACCCGGGTCTTTATGGCTACACCTTC. Translating it yields CASSRNPGLYGYTF.

The chain links TRBV4-3 to TRBJ2-3, with 8 bases matching TRBD2. CDR1 is LGHNA, CDR2 YSLEER, per germline. The V and J ends lost 1 base and 3 bases, in that order; junction bases with no gene match: 9. The CDR3 spans 17 residues. This CDR3 is CASSQVAHGGATDTQYF. The CDR3 DNA sequence: TGCGCCAGCAGCCAAGTTGCCCACGGGGGGGCTACAGATACGCAGTATTTT.

This chain uses TRBV5-1 with TRBJ2-3; 12 bases match TRBD2. Trimming took 0 bases from V and 6 from J; bases not matched to a gene: 5. Germline-derived CDR1 and CDR2 are SGHRS and YFSETQ. This CDR3 spans 16 amino acids. The CDR3 DNA is TGCGCCAGCAGCTTGGTACTAGCGGGGGGTGTGGATACGCAGTATTTT. Translating gives CASSLVLAGGVDTQYF.

This chain uses TRBV25-1 with TRBJ2-7; tentatively, D is TRBD1 (5 bases). CDR1 is MGHDK, CDR2 SYGVNS, per germline. The germline V and J ends were trimmed by 1 base and 2 bases, with 9 bases remaining between them. The CDR3 runs 14 residues. The CDR3 loop reads CASSESRGTYEQYF. The CDR3 bases are TGTGCCAGCAGTGAATCAAGGGGTACCTACGAGCAGTACTTC.

This chain's CDR3 is CASSLGTSGRTDTQYF. CDR3 nucleotides: TGTGCCAGCAGCTTAGGGACTAGCGGGAGGACAGATACGCAGTATTTT. V is TRBV5-4 and J is TRBJ2-3; 15 bases line up with TRBD2. Germline CDR1 SGHNT, CDR2 YYREEE (reference sequence). The CDR3 length is 16 residues. Trimming at V came to 2 bases and at J to 3 bases, leaving 1 base not matched to a gene. Full variable domain (missing parts from reference TRBV5-4 and TRBJ2-3): ETGVTQSPTHLIKTRGQQVTLRCSSQSGHNTVSWYQQALGQGPQFIFQYYREEENGRGNFPPRFSGLQFPNYSSELNVNALELDDSALYLCASSLGTSGRTDTQYFGPGTRLTVL.

This chain's CDR3 is CASSLGTLSNQPQHF. For the CDR3, the DNA is TGTGCCAGCAGCCTCGGGACACTCAGCAATCAGCCCCAGCATTTT. This chain connects TRBV5-6 to TRBJ1-5, with D possibly being TRBD1 (6 bases). This CDR3 comprises 15 residues. With 4 bases removed from V and 1 base from J, the gap between germline ends came to 12 bases. Germline CDR1 and CDR2: SGHDT and YYEEEE. Together with reference TRBV5-6 and TRBJ1-5, the CDR3 gives the full variable domain: DAGVTQSPTHLIKTRGQQVTLRCSPKSGHDTVSWYQQALGQGPQFIFQYYEEEERQRGNFPDRFSGHQFPNYSSELNVNALLLGDSALYLCASSLGTLSNQPQHFGDGTRLSIL.

This chain connects TRBV28 to TRBJ2-7; unclear D gene. The CDR3 runs to 12 residues. CDR1 and CDR2 from the germline V gene are MDHEN and SYDVKM. V shed 7 bases and J shed 6 bases, with 13 bases lying between them. The CDR3 sequence: CASTTNQVEQYF. The CDR3 nucleotides are TGTGCCAGCACAACGAACCAGGTCGAGCAGTACTTC.

The chain combines TRBV28 with TRBJ2-3; 12 nucleotides match TRBD1. Germline V gene data show CDR1 as MDHEN and CDR2 as SYDVKM. The CDR3 length is 18 residues. Trimming removed 4 bases from V and 0 bases from J; junction bases left unmatched: 8. The DNA of the CDR3 is TGTGCCAGCAGTTCGGCGGGACAGGGGGCCCCTAGCACAGATACGCAGTATTTT. Amino acids: CASSSAGQGAPSTDTQYF.

V and J are TRBV30 and TRBJ1-1; D is unresolved. The length of the CDR3 is 12 residues. Between the trimmed V and J ends, which lost 7 bases and 3 bases, there was a span of 12 bases. Germline CDR1 and CDR2: GTSNPN and SVGIG (reference sequence). This CDR3 is CASTDGDTEAFF. CDR3 sequence (DNA): TGTGCCTCGACGGACGGGGACACTGAAGCTTTCTTT.

This chain connects TRBV5-1 to TRBJ2-5, with 8 nucleotides matching TRBD2. V gave up 5 bases and J gave up 0 bases; unmatched junction bases: 6. Germline lookup yields CDR1 SGHRS and CDR2 YFSETQ. The CDR3 totals 15 residues. This CDR3 reads CASSFLTSDQETQYF. Written as DNA, the CDR3 is TGCGCCAGCAGTTTTCTGACTAGCGACCAAGAGACCCAGTACTTC.

The chain links TRBV13 to TRBJ2-7, with a tentative D call TRBD2 (6 bases). Deletions cut 0 bases from V and 7 bases from J, with 13 bases between. The CDR3 spans 14 residues. The germline V gene encodes CDR1 PRHDT and CDR2 FYEKMQ (reference sequence). The CDR3 DNA sequence: TGTGCCAGCAGCTTAGGCCGGAGGGCGGGGGAGCAGTACTTC. This gives the protein CASSLGRRAGEQYF.

The gene calls are TRBV5-6 and TRBJ2-7; 7 bases are a match to TRBD1. Trimming at V came to 0 bases and at J to 6 bases, leaving 0 bases not matched to a gene. Germline V gene lookup returns CDR1 SGHDT and CDR2 YYEEEE. This CDR3 has 12 residues. The CDR3: CASSLGDSEQYF. The CDR3 bases are TGTGCCAGCAGCTTGGGGGACAGCGAGCAGTACTTC.

V is TRBV6-1 and J is TRBJ2-5, with 8 bases fitting TRBD2. CDR3 size: 14 residues. J lost 2 bases, V lost 3 bases, and 2 bases had no gene match. Germline CDR1 and CDR2: MNHNS and SASEGT. The CDR3 here is CASSDGGGQETQYF. CDR3 sequence (DNA): TGTGCCAGCAGTGACGGGGGGGGGCAAGAGACCCAGTACTTC.

V and J are TRBV2 and TRBJ2-5, with 7 nucleotides matching TRBD2. There are 14 residues in the CDR3. With V trimmed by 8 bases and J by 2 bases, 8 bases remained unmatched. CDR1 is SNHLY, CDR2 FYNNEI, per germline. The CDR3 region is CASLLGRGQETQYF. CDR3 nucleotides: TGTGCCAGCCTGCTTGGGCGGGGGCAAGAGACCCAGTACTTC.